What follows describes a single T cell receptor (beta chain). No antigen is known for it. Every donor contributed at least one pre-ART and at least two post-ART PBMC samples. This entry is derived from a study of long-term antiretroviral therapy in people with HIV. Whole-study results and caveats: Blood specimens, gathered between about 2003 and 2018, were possibly obtained under older ART regimens. Absence of data on ART adherence, viral resistance or therapy changes was noted.

Germline CDR1 reads SNHLY; CDR2 reads FYNNEI. Trimming removed 4 bases at V and 1 base at J, with 12 bases between. The CDR3 runs 15 residues. Version v3.0 of the immunoSEQ assay ran at survey level. The assay was immunoSEQ multiplex PCR, and TCRdb's table has in-frame clones only and misses some. The profile shows around 25,000 clones, about 88% of them singletons. The origin of this receptor is a woman aged 25 to 39 with HIV. The sample in question was unsorted PBMCs, obtained 1.9 years after starting antiretroviral therapy. The chain recombines TRBV2 with TRBJ2-3, with a weak D call TRBD2 (7 bases). The CDR3 bases are TGTGCCAGCAGTGCTTCGGGGGGCCGCACAGATACGCAGTATTTT. Amino acid sequence: CASSASGGRTDTQYF.